Below are 30 T cell receptor beta chains sequenced from a single sample in a study of T cells in localized non-small cell lung cancer. This table comes from immunoSEQ multiplex PCR, and its TCRdb copy is limited to in-frame clones, with some not included. The table has about 25,000 clones, more than 85% seen once. The material sequenced was peripheral blood, taken before any cancer treatment. These receptors all come from a woman aged 40 to 75 with stage I lung adenocarcinoma.

The chain combines TRBV5-8 with TRBJ2-1; possibly TRBD2 for D (5 bases). Germline values: CDR1 SGHTS, CDR2 YDEGEE. With 4 bases removed from V and 8 bases from J, the gap between germline ends came to 16 bases. The CDR3 is 14 residues long. DNA for the CDR3: TGTGCCAGCAGCCACTACCGGGAACTCGATGAGCAGTTCTTC. Its protein is CASSHYRELDEQFF.

In its sample, this clone is medium-sized. The chain links TRBV10-3 to TRBJ1-3, with a tentative D call TRBD1 (5 bases). The CDR3 sequence is 13 residues long. The V end was cut by 11 bases, the J end by 5 bases, with 16 bases between. CDR1 ENHRY and CDR2 SYGVKD come from the germline V gene. DNA of the CDR3: TGTGCCGCTATGAGGGACTCCCGAAACACCATATATTTT. This codes for CAAMRDSRNTIYF.

The rearrangement joins TRBV19 to TRBJ1-5; D is unclear. This CDR3 contains 14 residues. The germline gives CDR1 LNHDA, CDR2 SQIVND (reference sequence). Trimming pared 4 bases from V and 3 bases from J, leaving 10 bases between. The CDR3 nucleotides are TGTGCCAGTAGTAGGTCGGCAGTCAATCAGCCCCAGCATTTT. Its translation is CASSRSAVNQPQHF.

The rearrangement joins TRBV9 to TRBJ2-5, with D perhaps TRBD2 (7 bases). V shed 4 bases and J shed 2 bases, with 12 bases lying between them. The CDR3 contains 14 residues. In germline, CDR1 is SGDLS, CDR2 YYNGEE. The CDR3 sequence: CASSSRGGQETQYF. The CDR3 nucleotides read TGTGCCAGCAGCTCGAGGGGGGGACAAGAGACCCAGTACTTC.

The genes are TRBV18 and TRBJ1-4; D uncertain. The CDR3 spans 15 residues. V lost 1 base, J lost 8 bases, and 14 bases lay in between. The germline CDR1 and CDR2 sequences are KGHSH and LQKENI. This chain's CDR3 is CASSPQRAVIEKLFF. CDR3 bases: TGTGCCAGCTCACCACAGAGGGCAGTCATAGAAAAACTGTTTTTT.

V and J are TRBV6-1 and TRBJ2-7, with TRBD1 matching 8 bases. This CDR3 contains 12 residues. Losses at the gene ends were 8 bases for V and 5 bases for J; bases not matched to a gene: 5. Germline CDR1 is MNHNS and CDR2 is SASEGT. The CDR3 spells CASRTGSHEQYF. The CDR3 DNA is TGTGCCAGCCGGACAGGGTCCCACGAGCAGTACTTC.

The chain uses TRBV21-1 and TRBJ1-3. TRBV21-1 is shown as a pseudogene. The CDR3 contains 16 residues. CDR3: CASSKVRPSTGNTIYF. The CDR3 bases are TGTGCCAGCAGCAAAGTTCGCCCGAGCACTGGAAACACCATATATTTT.

This sequence joins TRBV28 and TRBJ2-1; weak D call: TRBD2 (6 bases). The CDR3 loop spans 14 amino acids. Germline V gene data show CDR1 as MDHEN and CDR2 as SYDVKM. The germline V and J ends were trimmed by 5 bases and 10 bases, with 18 bases remaining between them. This chain's CDR3 is CASSKGGTRREQFF. CDR3 DNA: TGTGCCAGCAGTAAGGGCGGGACCCGCCGCGAGCAGTTCTTC.

The V call is TRBV28, the J call TRBJ1-1; a weak D match, TRBD1 (5 bases). V was clipped by 4 bases and J by 5 bases, with 14 bases between them. Looked up from germline, CDR1 is MDHEN and CDR2 is SYDVKM. The CDR3 consists of 14 residues. CDR3 sequence: CASSSPAGPTEAFF. The CDR3 DNA reads as TGTGCCAGCAGTTCTCCGGCGGGGCCAACTGAAGCTTTCTTT.

The chain has TRBV5-8 and TRBJ2-2; TRBD1 matches at 10 bases. Germline loops: CDR1 SGHTS, CDR2 YDEGEE. Losses at the gene ends were 4 bases for V and 7 bases for J; bases not matched to a gene: 10. The CDR3 is 16 residues long. As DNA, the CDR3 is TGTGCCAGCAGCGAGGGGGACAGGGGTTTCGTCGGGGAGCTGTTTTTT. It is translated as CASSEGDRGFVGELFF. The whole variable domain, filled in from reference TRBV5-8 and TRBJ2-2, reads EAGVTQSPTHLIKTRGQQATLRCSPISGHTSVYWYQQALGLGLQFLLWYDEGEERNRGNFPPRFSGRQFPNYSSELNVNALELEDSALYLCASSEGDRGFVGELFFGEGSRLTVL.

The rearrangement joins TRBV28 to TRBJ1-5; perhaps TRBD1 as D (6 bases). V was pared by 4 bases and J by 9 bases, with 22 bases between. CDR3 length equals 16 residues. In germline, CDR1 is MDHEN, CDR2 SYDVKM. The CDR3: CASSYFPRGPSLPQHF. The CDR3 DNA follows: TGTGCCAGCAGTTATTTCCCCAGGGGCCCAAGTTTGCCCCAGCATTTT.

The chain joins TRBV19 to TRBJ1-1; D possibly corresponds to TRBD1 (6 bases). Germline V lookup: CDR1 LNHDA, CDR2 SQIVND (reference sequence). V gave up 5 bases and J gave up 0 bases, with 19 bases separating them. The CDR3 length is 17 residues. The CDR3 loop reads CASSLRRGGPMNTEAFF. The DNA for the CDR3 is TGTGCCAGTAGTCTCCGTAGGGGGGGACCCATGAACACTGAAGCTTTCTTT. Full variable domain (outside the CDR3, taken from reference TRBV19 and TRBJ1-1): DGGITQSPKYLFRKEGQNVTLSCEQNLNHDAMYWYRQDPGQGLRLIYYSQIVNDFQKGDIAEGYSVSREKKESFPLTVTSAQKNPTAFYLCASSLRRGGPMNTEAFFGQGTRLTVV.

The genes are TRBV18 and TRBJ1-4; no clear D gene. CDR1 is KGHSH, CDR2 LQKENI, per germline. Trimming pared 1 base from V and 5 bases from J, leaving 11 bases between. CDR3 size: 15 residues. This CDR3 reads CASSPLNGPNEKLFF. CDR3 sequence (DNA): TGTGCCAGCTCACCACTGAACGGCCCGAATGAAAAACTGTTTTTT.

The chain couples TRBV10-3 to TRBJ1-2, with D unresolved. Between the trimmed V and J ends, which lost 4 bases and 0 bases, there was a span of 9 bases. The CDR3 spans 14 residues. Germline loops: CDR1 ENHRY, CDR2 SYGVKD. The CDR3 loop is CAISVGGTNYGYTF. Written as DNA, the CDR3 is TGTGCCATCAGTGTGGGCGGGACTAACTATGGCTACACCTTC.

The chain combines TRBV19 with TRBJ2-1, with 12 bases aligning to TRBD2. V lost 5 bases, J lost 9 bases, and 8 bases stayed unmatched. Germline V lookup: CDR1 LNHDA, CDR2 SQIVND (reference sequence). There are 15 residues in the CDR3. The CDR3 DNA follows: TGTGCCAGTAGTCCCCGGACTAGCGGGATTAGTGAGCAGTTCTTC. Amino acids: CASSPRTSGISEQFF.

This clone appeared once. The chain joins TRBV10-3 to TRBJ2-5, with 7 bases matching TRBD1. The CDR3 has 14 amino acids. Losses at the gene ends were 4 bases for V and 9 bases for J; bases not matched to a gene: 11. CDR1 ENHRY and CDR2 SYGVKD come from the germline V gene. For the CDR3, the DNA is TGTGCCATCAGTGTTGGACAGGCCGCCCAGGCCCAGTACTTC. Translated: CAISVGQAAQAQYF.

The chain carries TRBV6-5 and TRBJ2-3, with a tentative D call TRBD1 (5 bases). Germline CDR1 is MNHEY and CDR2 is SVGAGI. The CDR3 totals 13 residues. V was cut by 5 bases and J by 4 bases, with 10 bases left in between. The CDR3 protein is CASSDQGSDTQYF. In nucleotides, the CDR3 is TGTGCCAGCAGTGATCAGGGATCAGATACGCAGTATTTT.

The V gene is TRBV2, the J gene TRBJ2-7; 7 nucleotides align to TRBD1. Germline CDR1 and CDR2: SNHLY and FYNNEI. CDR3 size: 12 residues. V lost 8 bases, J lost 3 bases, and 4 bases stayed unmatched. CDR3 sequence: CASRDRIYEQYF. CDR3 bases: TGTGCCAGCCGGGACAGAATCTACGAGCAGTACTTC.

This chain uses TRBV6-1 with TRBJ2-7; D is possibly TRBD2 (5 bases). Germline V gene sequence: CDR1 MNHNS, CDR2 SASEGT. Deletions cut 4 bases from V and 2 bases from J, with 21 bases between. This CDR3 has 17 amino acids. This chain's CDR3 is CASSGPFVGSSPYEQYF. The CDR3 DNA sequence: TGTGCCAGCAGTGGACCTTTTGTAGGGTCTAGCCCCTACGAGCAGTACTTC.

The chain joins TRBV28 to TRBJ2-1; D unresolved. The CDR3 extends over 15 amino acids. Trimming took off 8 bases at V and 2 bases at J, with 16 bases between the two ends. Germline V gene data show CDR1 as MDHEN and CDR2 as SYDVKM. The CDR3 DNA reads TGTGCCAGCTCCAGGACGCATGATACCTACAATGAGCAGTTCTTC. Translated, it gives CASSRTHDTYNEQFF. Using reference TRBV28 and TRBJ2-1 for the parts outside the CDR3, the full variable domain is DVKVTQSSRYLVKRTGEKVFLECVQDMDHENMFWYRQDPGLGLRLIYFSYDVKMKEKGDIPEGYSVSREKKERFSLILESASTNQTSMYLCASSRTHDTYNEQFFGPGTRLTVL.

The chain is built from TRBV13 and TRBJ2-7; D is uncertain. V lost 5 bases to trimming and J lost 0 bases, with 8 bases between them. This CDR3 has 13 amino acids. Germline values: CDR1 PRHDT, CDR2 FYEKMQ (reference sequence). The CDR3 DNA sequence: TGTGCCAGCAGCCCTAGAGGCTCCTACGAGCAGTACTTC. Translated: CASSPRGSYEQYF.

The chain carries TRBV19 and TRBJ2-1; D is ambiguous. Trimming left V 5 bases short and J 9 bases short, with 8 bases between. The germline V gene encodes CDR1 LNHDA and CDR2 SQIVND (reference sequence). CDR3 length equals 11 residues. DNA of the CDR3: TGTGCCAGTAGTGTATCGGTTGAGCAGTTCTTC. Translation: CASSVSVEQFF.

J is TRBJ2-1 and V is TRBV5-1; the match to TRBD2 covers 13 bases. V gave up 0 bases and J gave up 5 bases; unmatched junction bases: 2. This CDR3 region has 16 residues. Germline V gene data show CDR1 as SGHRS and CDR2 as YFSETQ. CDR3 in amino acids: CASSLDGTSGNNEQFF. The CDR3 bases are TGCGCCAGCAGCTTGGACGGGACTAGCGGGAACAATGAGCAGTTCTTC.

The V call is TRBV5-8, the J call TRBJ1-5; 11 bases fit TRBD1. J was trimmed by 5 bases and V by 3 bases; bases with no gene match: 4. The CDR3 is made up of 15 amino acids. CDR1 is SGHTS and CDR2 is YDEGEE in the germline V gene. In nucleotides, the CDR3 is TGTGCCAGCAGCTCCCCGGACAGGGGGCATCAGCCCCAGCATTTT. Translation gives CASSSPDRGHQPQHF.

V usage is TRBV6-5 and J usage is TRBJ1-4, with 7 bases aligning to TRBD1. The CDR3 runs 14 residues. The germline CDR1 and CDR2 sequences are MNHEY and SVGAGI. Losses at the gene ends were 0 bases for V and 8 bases for J; bases not matched to a gene: 3. The CDR3 loop is CASSYSPGGEKLFF. The CDR3 DNA reads as TGTGCCAGCAGTTACTCTCCAGGGGGAGAAAAACTGTTTTTT.

This chain connects TRBV11-2 to TRBJ2-7; tentative D call: TRBD2 (6 bases). There are 14 residues in the CDR3. Germline loops: CDR1 SGHAT, CDR2 FQNNGV. V was cut by 1 base and J by 6 bases, with 13 bases left in between. The CDR3 loop reads CASSLGSGVGEQYF. CDR3 DNA: TGTGCCAGCAGCTTAGGCTCGGGGGTGGGCGAGCAGTACTTC.

This sequence joins TRBV11-3 and TRBJ2-1; no reliable D call. CDR1 is SGHNT and CDR2 is YENEEA in the germline V gene. CDR3 length equals 15 residues. Trimming removed 3 bases from V and 0 bases from J, with 9 bases in between. The CDR3 DNA reads TGTGCCAGCAGCTTGAGCCGGAGCTCCTACAATGAGCAGTTCTTC. It specifies CASSLSRSSYNEQFF.

The V call is TRBV7-6, the J call TRBJ2-3, with D possibly TRBD2 on 7 matching bases. Germline V gives CDR1 SGHVS, CDR2 FNYEAQ. Trimming left V 5 bases short and J 6 bases short, with 27 bases between. The CDR3 is made up of 18 amino acids. The CDR3 sequence is CASSPWTGLGRGKDTQYF. Written as DNA, the CDR3 is TGTGCCAGCAGCCCCTGGACTGGATTAGGGAGGGGGAAGGATACGCAGTATTTT.

The chain joins TRBV4-1 to TRBJ2-6; no clear D. Germline values: CDR1 MGHRA, CDR2 YSYEKL. Trimming shortened V by 6 bases and J by 2 bases, and 11 bases separated the two germline ends. The CDR3 length is 15 residues. CDR3 sequence reads: CASRFGPAGANVLTF. The CDR3 DNA reads TGCGCCAGCAGATTCGGACCGGCTGGGGCCAACGTCCTGACTTTC.

J is TRBJ2-5 and V is TRBV28, with 9 positions matching TRBD2. The germline gives CDR1 MDHEN, CDR2 SYDVKM. V was pared by 7 bases and J by 4 bases, with 1 base of the junction left unmatched. This CDR3 region has 12 residues. CDR3 loop: CASTTSGETQYF. In DNA form, the CDR3 reads TGTGCCAGCACGACTAGCGGAGAGACCCAGTACTTC.